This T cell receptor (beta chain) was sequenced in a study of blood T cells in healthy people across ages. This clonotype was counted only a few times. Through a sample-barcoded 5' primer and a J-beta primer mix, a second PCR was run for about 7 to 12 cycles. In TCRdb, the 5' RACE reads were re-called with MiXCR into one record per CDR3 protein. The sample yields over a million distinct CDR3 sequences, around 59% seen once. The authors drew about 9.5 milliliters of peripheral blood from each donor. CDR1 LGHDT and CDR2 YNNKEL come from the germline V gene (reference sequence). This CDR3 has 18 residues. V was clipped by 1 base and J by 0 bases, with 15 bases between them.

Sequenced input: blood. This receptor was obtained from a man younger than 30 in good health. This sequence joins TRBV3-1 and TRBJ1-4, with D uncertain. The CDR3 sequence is CASSQGAPNSATNEKLFF. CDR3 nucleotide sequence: TGTGCCAGCAGCCAAGGAGCCCCGAACAGCGCAACTAATGAAAAACTGTTTTTT.